This T cell receptor (beta chain) was captured by sequencing in a study of blood T cell repertoires in COVID-19. Overall study context: Nucleic acid was either cDNA or gDNA, and it came from T cells, B-cell-depleted T cells, or PBMCs.

Participants came from about 23 US areas, aged about 18 to 89 years. Original processing methods: Quantification of nucleated cells was approximated via reference gene primer amplification. Profiled with immunoSEQ multiplex PCR; TCRdb holds only in-frame clones, not every one. V, J and clone size are those of that table, while D and trimming were read from the DNA. In the table there are roughly 150,000 clones, 65% to 85% of which are singletons. Germline CDR1 reads DFQATT; CDR2 reads SNEGSKA (reference sequence). This CDR3 has 10 amino acids. V was trimmed by 4 bases and J by 8 bases, leaving 6 bases between them.

The receptor was derived from a middle-aged woman with acute COVID-19. The sequenced material came from PBMCs or T cells enriched from blood (not recorded which). This chain uses TRBV20-1 with TRBJ2-1; no definite D call. The CDR3 is CSAMFDEQFF. CDR3 nucleotide sequence: TGCAGTGCTATGTTCGATGAGCAGTTCTTC.